One T cell receptor beta chain is described in this entry. The sample belongs to a study of OX40 agonist ivuxolimab in advanced cancers. Study overall: With ivuxolimab, an agonistic anti-OX40 (CD134) antibody, patients were treated. One hepatocellular carcinoma and two cutaneous melanoma patients partially responded.

The data were produced by immunoSEQ multiplex PCR, yet TCRdb's version contains in-frame clones alone and is incomplete. Of 80,000 or so clones in the sample, roughly 84% are singletons; the top ten hold roughly 0.3%. With V trimmed by 0 bases and J by 4 bases, 4 bases remained unmatched. This CDR3 is built from 15 residues. Germline V gene sequence: CDR1 SGDLS, CDR2 YYNGEE. The sequencing used CD4+ or CD8+ T cells sorted from blood, collected in a trial of the OX40 agonist ivuxolimab. The clonotype comes from an adult with an advanced solid tumor such as melanoma, head and neck, liver or kidney cancer. The V gene is TRBV9, the J gene TRBJ1-2; 9 bases map to TRBD1. The CDR3 DNA is TGTGCCAGCAGCGTAGAGGGACAGGGATTCTATGGCTACACCTTC. It yields the protein CASSVEGQGFYGYTF.